This paragraph covers one T cell receptor (beta chain) sequence. The antigen remains undetermined. This record belongs to a study of T and B cells in COVID-19 patients. Study as a whole: Peripheral blood came from COVID-19 patients with active infection or after recovery. In the active-infection cohort, nine tenths of the roughly 20 patients had comorbidities linked to unfavorable COVID-19 outcome.

Each TRB amplification used about 220-500 ng of genomic DNA from blood. Study findings and constraints: Exclusive to the recovered cohort were 2,300 or so TCR clusters, 30 to 40 of them with low generation probability.

The germline gives CDR1 DFQATT, CDR2 SNEGSKA (reference sequence). Between the trimmed V and J ends, which lost 0 bases and 6 bases, there was a span of 9 bases. This CDR3 is 12 amino acids long. Multiplex PCR with BIOMED2 TRB-A/B primer pools amplified TRB rearrangements. TCRdb independently ran MiXCR on the multiplex PCR reads; one entry per CDR3 protein. The sample lists about 14,000 distinct CDR3 sequences; 25% were seen once. The sample was blood. The sequence derives from a human donor who had recovered from COVID-19. This chain connects TRBV20-1 to TRBJ2-7; D perhaps matches TRBD2 (6 bases). Here the CDR3 reads CSARDGGGEQYF. CDR3 DNA sequence: TGCAGTGCTAGAGACGGGGGTGGCGAGCAGTACTTC.